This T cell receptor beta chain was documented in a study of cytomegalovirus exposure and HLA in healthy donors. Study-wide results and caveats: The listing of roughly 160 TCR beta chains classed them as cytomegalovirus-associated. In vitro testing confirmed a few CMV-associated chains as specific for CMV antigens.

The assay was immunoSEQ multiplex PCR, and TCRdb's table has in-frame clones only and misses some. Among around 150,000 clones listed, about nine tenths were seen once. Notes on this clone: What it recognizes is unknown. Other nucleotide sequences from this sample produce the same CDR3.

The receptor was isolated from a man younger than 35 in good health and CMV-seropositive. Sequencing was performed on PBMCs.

The CDR3 here is CASSLDRLSTDTQYF. CDR3 in DNA: TGTGCCAGCAGTTTGGACAGGCTTAGCACAGATACGCAGTATTTT. The J gene is TRBJ2-3, the V gene TRBV28, with TRBD1 matching over 7 bases. Germline V gene data show CDR1 as MDHEN and CDR2 as SYDVKM. The junction had 3 bases not matched to a gene; V was cut back by 3 bases and J by 0 bases. The CDR3 spans 15 residues.